This TCR beta chain is drawn from a study of cytomegalovirus exposure and HLA in healthy donors. The PCR made use of 60 Vbeta and 13 Jbeta primers. Method: immunoSEQ multiplex PCR; TCRdb's copy keeps in-frame clones and lacks some. Of around 75,000 clones listed, about 78% were seen once; the top ten hold 3.3%. As for this clone: The antigen is unknown.

This CDR3 is built from 15 residues. V gave up 4 bases and J gave up 5 bases; unmatched junction bases: 7. Germline V gives CDR1 LNHNV, CDR2 YYDKDF (reference sequence). Study-level results: Presence/absence comparisons presumed near-even sequencing depth among donors. About 87% or about 30% of the time was how often most TCR beta V segments were productive, according to an earlier analysis. Both high specificity and high sensitivity reportedly marked the classifier's diagnosis of cytomegalovirus status. In a later analysis, productive TCRs from donors in an Asian-associated ancestry cluster reportedly carried fewer N-insertions than the cohort mean.

The chain joins TRBV15 to TRBJ1-1; TRBD1 matches at 10 bases. Sequencing input: PBMCs. The receptor comes from a man aged 18 to 29 in good health and CMV-seronegative. CDR3 protein: CATSTGGQGNTEAFF. The CDR3 bases are TGTGCCACCAGCACGGGGGGACAGGGGAATACTGAAGCTTTCTTT.